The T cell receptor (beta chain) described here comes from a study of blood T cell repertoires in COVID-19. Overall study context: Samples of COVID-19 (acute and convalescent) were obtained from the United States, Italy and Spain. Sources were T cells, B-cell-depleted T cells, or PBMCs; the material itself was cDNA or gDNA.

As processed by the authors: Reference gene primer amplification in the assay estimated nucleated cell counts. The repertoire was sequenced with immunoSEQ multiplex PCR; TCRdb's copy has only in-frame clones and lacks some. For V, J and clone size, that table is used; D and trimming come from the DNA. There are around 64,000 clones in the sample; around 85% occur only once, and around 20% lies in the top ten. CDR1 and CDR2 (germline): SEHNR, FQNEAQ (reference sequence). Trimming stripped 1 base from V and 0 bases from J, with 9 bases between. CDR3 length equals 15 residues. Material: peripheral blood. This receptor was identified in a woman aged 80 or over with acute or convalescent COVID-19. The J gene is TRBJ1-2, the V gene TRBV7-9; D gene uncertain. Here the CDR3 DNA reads TGTGCCAGCAGCTTAGGGTCCTTAGCTAACTATGGCTACACCTTC. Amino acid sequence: CASSLGSLANYGYTF.